This T cell receptor beta chain stems from a study of blood T cell repertoires in COVID-19. The overall study: Spain, Italy and the United States supplied samples that represented acute and convalescent COVID-19.

CDR1 is LGHNA and CDR2 is YNFKEQ in the germline V gene. Trimming took 0 bases from V and 2 from J, leaving 10 bases between them. CDR3 size: 15 residues. Original data processing: Estimates of nucleated cell counts were drawn from the amplification of reference gene primers. Sequencing used immunoSEQ multiplex PCR; TCRdb keeps in-frame clones, though not all of them. V and J calls and clone size follow that table, whereas D and trimming were derived from the DNA. The table has about 190,000 clones, under 90% seen once. The chain recombines TRBV4-2 with TRBJ1-1, with D perhaps matching TRBD1 (5 bases). The sequence derives from a man aged 40-49 years with acute or convalescent COVID-19. The sequenced material came from peripheral blood. In DNA, the CDR3 is TGTGCCAGCAGCCAAGAGACAGCAATTAACACTGAAGCTTTCTTT. Amino acids: CASSQETAINTEAFF.